The next 24 T cell receptor beta chains were all read from a single sample in a study of blood T cells in healthy people across ages. A second 7 to 11 cycle PCR used barcoded and J-beta primers. TCRdb re-derived calls from the 5' RACE reads in MiXCR, one entry per CDR3 protein. The sample records about 730,000 distinct CDR3 sequences, about 40% being singletons. The source material was blood. Receptors originate from a woman aged 60 to 75 in good health.

The chain recombines TRBV20-1 with TRBJ1-5; D unresolved. The CDR3 totals 12 residues. Germline V gives CDR1 DFQATT, CDR2 SNEGSKA (reference sequence). Deletions cut 6 bases from V and 4 bases from J, with 10 bases between. Here the CDR3 DNA reads TGCAGTGCCCCTAAGCCGAATCAGCCCCAGCATTTT. Its translation is CSAPKPNQPQHF.

This clonotype was detected only a few times. The chain links TRBV24-1 to TRBJ2-7; unclear D gene. Germline loops: CDR1 KGHDR, CDR2 SFDVKD. CDR3 length equals 16 residues. Trimming took 2 bases from V and 0 from J, leaving 13 bases between them. The CDR3 coding sequence is TGTGCCACCAGTGATTGGACGAGGCGGATCTCCTACGAGCAGTACTTC. Its translation is CATSDWTRRISYEQYF.

The genes are TRBV20-1 and TRBJ2-7; D call uncertain. CDR1 DFQATT and CDR2 SNEGSKA come from the germline V gene (reference sequence). CDR3 length: 10 amino acids. V lost 2 bases and J 7 bases, leaving 6 bases between the germline ends. CDR3: CSARSNEQYF. The CDR3 DNA reads TGCAGTGCTAGATCCAATGAGCAGTACTTC.

The table lists this clonotype with many counts. J is TRBJ2-3 and V is TRBV4-2; TRBD1 matches at 10 bases. Germline V gene sequence: CDR1 LGHNA, CDR2 YNFKEQ. The CDR3 totals 14 residues. With 3 bases clipped from V and 4 bases from J, the junction kept 1 base outside the gene matches. The CDR3 sequence is CASSQDRGADTQYF. CDR3 nucleotide sequence: TGTGCCAGCAGCCAGGACAGGGGGGCAGATACGCAGTATTTT.

At least ten counts were recorded for this clonotype. V gene TRBV6-1 combines with J gene TRBJ2-7; TRBD1 matches at 7 bases. Germline CDR1 and CDR2: MNHNS and SASEGT. The CDR3 covers 15 residues. J gave up 1 base and V 3 bases, and 6 bases lay outside the gene matches. CDR3 loop: CASSDMTGRSYEQYF. CDR3 sequence (DNA): TGTGCCAGCAGTGATATGACAGGGAGATCCTACGAGCAGTACTTC.

This clonotype occurred many times. V is TRBV20-1 and J is TRBJ2-7, with D possibly being TRBD2 (5 bases). CDR3 length: 13 residues. Trimming left V 7 bases short and J 4 bases short, with 17 bases between. CDR1 and CDR2 from the germline V gene are DFQATT and SNEGSKA (reference sequence). CDR3 nucleotide sequence: TGCAGTGTCCGACTAAGATCGGGTTACGAGCAGTACTTC. Protein: CSVRLRSGYEQYF.

The chain employs TRBV29-1 and TRBJ2-1; tentatively, D is TRBD2 (6 bases). V was cut by 6 bases and J by 0 bases, with 15 bases left in between. This CDR3 has 15 amino acids. Germline V CDR1 and CDR2: SQVTM, ANQGSEA. In DNA, the CDR3 is TGCAGCGTGTCCCCCGGGGGAAGCTCCTACAATGAGCAGTTCTTC. Translating gives CSVSPGGSSYNEQFF.

The chain has TRBV7-2 and TRBJ1-1; TRBD1 agrees at 10 bases. V dropped 1 base and J dropped 11; count of bases not matched to a gene: 10. The CDR3 spans 15 residues. Germline CDR1 SGHTA, CDR2 FQGNSA. CDR3 sequence: CASSLVSGQGVLAFF. CDR3 DNA sequence: TGTGCCAGCAGCTTAGTATCAGGACAGGGGGTTCTGGCTTTCTTT.

A word on this clonotype: Just one base apart from a much larger clone, this may be a read error. The chain is built from TRBV29-1 and TRBJ1-1; D is unresolved. The CDR3 loop spans 12 amino acids. Germline CDR1 and CDR2: SQVTM and ANQGSEA. The CDR3 coding sequence is TGCAGCGTTGCCCGATGGAACACTGGAGCTTTCTTT. Encoded protein: CSVARWNTGAFF.

This clonotype was detected a few times. The chain links TRBV28 to TRBJ2-7; weak D call: TRBD1 (6 bases). Per the germline V gene, CDR1 is MDHEN and CDR2 is SYDVKM. The ends were cut back, 3 bases at V and 3 bases at J, with 12 bases in the middle. The CDR3 sequence is 14 residues long. CDR3 DNA: TGTGCCAGCAGTTTTTCTGGACAGATCTACGAGCAGTACTTC. This codes for CASSFSGQIYEQYF.

This clonotype was picked up a small number of times. The rearrangement links TRBV2 to TRBJ2-7, with TRBD2 matching over 10 bases. The CDR3 totals 15 residues. Germline V CDR1 and CDR2: SNHLY, FYNNEI. Trimming at V came to 2 bases and at J to 6 bases, leaving 7 bases not matched to a gene. The CDR3 spells CASSELAGVICEQYF. The DNA of the CDR3 is TGTGCCAGCAGTGAACTAGCGGGAGTTATTTGCGAGCAGTACTTC.

V and J are TRBV5-6 and TRBJ2-3; D possibly corresponds to TRBD2 (6 bases). This CDR3 is built from 14 residues. CDR1 is SGHDT and CDR2 is YYEEEE in the germline V gene. V was pared by 4 bases and J by 2 bases, with 11 bases between. This CDR3 is CASSVEGITDTQYF. CDR3 DNA sequence: TGTGCCAGCAGCGTGGAGGGAATCACAGATACGCAGTATTTT. The whole variable domain, filled in from reference TRBV5-6 and TRBJ2-3, reads DAGVTQSPTHLIKTRGQQVTLRCSPKSGHDTVSWYQQALGQGPQFIFQYYEEEERQRGNFPDRFSGHQFPNYSSELNVNALLLGDSALYLCASSVEGITDTQYFGPGTRLTVL.

This clonotype was observed a few times. CDR3 nucleotides: TGTGCCAGCAGCCAAGCTCTAGCGGGCACCTGGAGAGCCGAGCAGTACTTC. Translating it yields CASSQALAGTWRAEQYF. The chain combines TRBV4-2 with TRBJ2-7; 8 bases agree with TRBD2. The CDR3 totals 17 residues. In germline, CDR1 is LGHNA, CDR2 YNFKEQ. After removal of 1 base from V and 6 bases from J, the junction contained 14 bases not matched to a gene.

This chain joins TRBV7-6 and TRBJ2-1; D could derive from TRBD1 or TRBD2 (5 bases each). The CDR3 spans 17 residues. The germline V gene encodes CDR1 SGHVS and CDR2 FNYEAQ. V was trimmed by 4 bases and J by 2 bases, leaving 18 bases between them. The CDR3 sequence: CASSSYSARGPYNEQFF. The DNA for the CDR3 is TGTGCCAGCAGCTCATACTCGGCGAGGGGCCCCTACAATGAGCAGTTCTTC.

J is TRBJ2-7 and V is TRBV7-2; 8 nucleotides align to TRBD2. The CDR3 contains 17 residues. V trimming: 3 bases; J trimming: 2 bases; junction bases outside the gene matches: 12. CDR1 is SGHTA, CDR2 FQGNSA, per germline. CDR3 loop: CASSFDQSGGPPYEQYF. In DNA, the CDR3 is TGTGCCAGCAGCTTTGACCAAAGCGGGGGCCCCCCCTACGAGCAGTACTTC.

The V call is TRBV10-1, the J call TRBJ2-5; 8 bases match TRBD2. The assigned J gene may be wrong: the sequence end matches TRBJ2-4 better. CDR3 length: 16 amino acids. Germline lookup yields CDR1 WNHNN and CDR2 SYGVQD (reference sequence). The CDR3 DNA sequence: TGCGCCAGCAGTGAGGGGGGTAGCGGGGTCAAAAACATTCAGTACTTC. It codes for CASSEGGSGVKNIQYF.

In this sample, this clonotype turned up many times. The chain is built from TRBV6-5 and TRBJ2-3; 8 bases match TRBD1. The ends lost 5 bases at V and 1 base at J; junction bases unmatched: 8. The CDR3 is made up of 16 amino acids. The germline V gene has CDR1 MNHEY and CDR2 SVGAGI. CDR3 region: CASSTGQGAGTDTQYF. In nucleotides, the CDR3 is TGTGCCAGCAGTACCGGACAGGGAGCAGGCACAGATACGCAGTATTTT.

This clonotype appeared a few times. The chain joins TRBV24-1 to TRBJ2-5; D uncertain. This CDR3 is built from 14 residues. The germline gives CDR1 KGHDR, CDR2 SFDVKD. V dropped 6 bases and J dropped 2 bases, with 12 bases sitting between them. The DNA of the CDR3 is TGTGCCACCAGTAGTGGCCCCCTTCAAGAGACCCAGTACTTC. This sequence encodes CATSSGPLQETQYF.

This clonotype was seen more than once but under ten times. The chain is built from TRBV6-4 and TRBJ1-2; D may be TRBD1 (6 bases). The CDR3 totals 15 residues. Trimming removed 5 bases from V and 0 bases from J, with 13 bases in between. Germline lookup yields CDR1 MRHNA and CDR2 SNTAGT. CDR3 sequence: CASSLGTGPNYGYTF. CDR3 nucleotide sequence: TGTGCCAGCAGTCTCGGAACAGGGCCTAACTATGGCTACACCTTC.

This clonotype came up many times. The DNA for the CDR3 is TGTGCCAGCAGTTACTCAAACAATCCGCAGGATACGAACACCGGGGAGCTGTTTTTT. Protein product: CASSYSNNPQDTNTGELFF. The chain couples TRBV6-5 to TRBJ2-2; D is unresolved. Trimming cost V 0 bases and J 0 bases, with 17 bases left between them. This CDR3 contains 19 residues. The germline V gene has CDR1 MNHEY and CDR2 SVGAGI.

A remark on this clonotype: One base away lies a much larger clone, so this may be a sequencing read error. The chain uses TRBV11-3 and TRBJ2-3; D is uncertain. The CDR3 is 14 amino acids. Germline CDR1 reads SGHNT; CDR2 reads YENEEA. The CDR3 DNA reads as TGTGCCAGCAGCGTAGACCACGCGACAGATACGCAGTATTTT. Translating gives CASSVDHATDTQYF.

Concerning this clonotype itself: A much larger clone is a single base away; this may be a read error. The V gene is TRBV10-3, the J gene TRBJ2-5; D might be TRBD1 or TRBD2, each matching 5 bases. The CDR3 sequence is 13 residues long. Germline loops: CDR1 ENHRY, CDR2 SYGVKD. CDR3 sequence reads: CAISELGEEAQYF. In nucleotides, the CDR3 is TGTGCCATCAGTGAGTTGGGGGAAGAGGCCCAGTACTTC.

The V gene is TRBV20-1, the J gene TRBJ2-3; 7 nucleotides agree with TRBD1. This CDR3 spans 14 amino acids. The junction had 10 bases not matched to a gene; V was cut back by 5 bases and J by 5 bases. CDR1 and CDR2 from the germline V gene are DFQATT and SNEGSKA (reference sequence). This chain's CDR3 is CSAAGTGDRDTQYF. The CDR3 DNA sequence: TGCAGTGCTGCGGGTACAGGGGACAGAGATACGCAGTATTTT.

This clonotype came up a few times. The chain combines TRBV7-8 with TRBJ2-1; D is ambiguous. Germline CDR1 and CDR2: SGHVS and FQNEAQ. Trimming removed 2 bases from V and 0 bases from J, with 17 bases in between. This CDR3 region has 18 residues. The CDR3 is CASSLKGTQTSSYNEQFF. CDR3 DNA: TGTGCCAGCAGCTTAAAGGGCACACAGACGAGCTCCTACAATGAGCAGTTCTTC.